This T cell receptor (beta chain) was recorded in a study of T cell repertoires in cytomegalovirus infection. Study background: Well-studied HLA-B-restricted epitopes and recently identified HLA-C-restricted epitopes of CMV were both used in the study. Public TCR beta signature analysis indicated the presence of both CMV infection and matching HLA type.

Comment on this clonotype: What it recognizes is unknown.

The CDR3 is 13 residues long. Germline V CDR1 and CDR2: MGHRA, YSYEKL. The V gene end was trimmed by 1 base and the J gene end by 5 bases; junction bases not matched to a gene: 0. Study-level findings and limits: The ex vivo response was dominated by HLA-C-restricted CMV-specific TCR beta clonotypes.

TCRdb passed the reads through MiXCR, listing each CDR3 protein once. The sample records about 830,000 distinct CDR3 sequences, 30% to 35% being singletons. The TCR was taken from a human donor in good health (CMV status not recorded). Some clones in this sample may be carry-over from other donors' samples. This chain uses TRBV4-1 with TRBJ2-3, with TRBD2 identical over 7 bases. The sample in question was cultured CD8+ T cells from PBMCs, obtained from culture after CMV antigen stimulation. The CDR3 reads CASSQGGGDTQYF. CDR3 nucleotide sequence: TGCGCCAGCAGCCAAGGGGGGGGAGATACGCAGTATTTT.